This section outlines one TCR beta chain sequence together with its context. This sample is part of a study of blood T cell repertoires in COVID-19. For the study at large: T cells, B-cell-depleted T cells, or PBMCs supplied cDNA or gDNA.

In the 2 weeks before study entry, exposed participants met a COVID-19 case, which was PCR-confirmed or clinician-diagnosed. The CDR3 length is 19 residues. Germline values: CDR1 SGHDT, CDR2 YYEEEE. With V trimmed by 5 bases and J by 4 bases, 14 bases remained unmatched. Original handling: Amplifying reference gene primers gave estimates of nucleated cell counts. Sequencing was performed with immunoSEQ multiplex PCR; in TCRdb, only in-frame clones are kept and a portion is missing. V, J and clone size are taken as reported in that table, and D and trimming were inferred from the DNA itself. Among about 300,000 clones, 75% to 90% were seen once, and the ten largest hold 1.5% to 2%.

The chain couples TRBV5-6 to TRBJ1-6, with 11 bases lining up with TRBD1. This clonotype was obtained from a woman aged 25 to 39 who had been exposed to COVID-19. Material: PBMCs or T cells enriched from blood (not recorded which). The CDR3 reads CASRRNSGTGGPYNSPLHF. In DNA, the CDR3 is TGTGCCAGCAGACGAAATTCCGGGACAGGGGGGCCATATAATTCACCCCTCCACTTT.